This T cell receptor (beta chain) was sequenced during a study of blood T cells in healthy people across ages. The CDR3 has 13 residues. Germline V gene sequence: CDR1 MNHEY, CDR2 SMNVEV (reference sequence). Extractions gave at least 5 micrograms of total RNA per sample. The use of a sample-barcoded 5' primer and a J-beta primer mix characterized a second PCR of roughly 7 to 11 cycles. Using its own MiXCR run on the 5' RACE reads, TCRdb lists one record per CDR3 protein. This sample has hundreds of thousands of distinct CDR3 sequences, with approximately 25% found just once. A further study also used this sample, focusing on T cells of mothers and their children. Turning to that study: The authors detected no persistent microchimeric T cell clones.

Sequenced material: blood. This TCR came from a boy aged 5-17 years in good health. The rearrangement links TRBV27 to TRBJ2-5; TRBD2 matches 12 bases. Gene TRBJ2-1 matches the end of the DNA better, so the J call may be wrong. The CDR3 sequence is CASSYGLAGLQFF. CDR3 coding DNA: TGTGCCAGCAGTTACGGACTAGCGGGGTTGCAGTTCTTC.